The clone carrying this T cell receptor (beta chain) was detected a few times. Primers used in a second PCR of about 6 to 11 cycles were a sample-barcoded 5' primer and a J-beta primer mix. TCRdb passed the 5' RACE reads through MiXCR, listing each CDR3 protein once. The table shows about 970,000 distinct CDR3 sequences, with roughly 51% occurring only once. The sample belongs to a study of blood T cells in healthy people across ages. Germline CDR1 SGDLS, CDR2 YYNGEE. This CDR3 comprises 16 residues. Trimming took 4 bases from V and 1 from J, leaving 14 bases between them. Sequencing was done on a sample of blood. This chain uses TRBV9 with TRBJ2-2; D gene uncertain. This receptor was identified in an older woman in good health. The CDR3 coding sequence is TGTGCCAGCAGCAAGACACATAGCTTGAACACCGGGGAGCTGTTTTTT. Encoded protein: CASSKTHSLNTGELFF.